Following are 20 T cell receptor beta chains from one sample sequenced in a study of blood T cell repertoires in COVID-19. This table comes from immunoSEQ multiplex PCR, and its TCRdb copy is limited to in-frame clones, with some not included. The data show 90,000 to 120,000 clones, about 83% seen once. Sequencing was carried out using peripheral blood. The receptors stem from a woman aged 70 to 79 with acute or convalescent COVID-19.

This sequence joins TRBV19 and TRBJ1-4; TRBD1 matches 8 bases. The CDR3 runs to 15 residues. V lost 6 bases and J lost 5; bases outside the gene matches: 8. Germline V CDR1 and CDR2: LNHDA, SQIVND (reference sequence). CDR3 nucleotides: TGTGCCAGTAGGACATGGACAGGGATAAATGAAAAACTGTTTTTT. This sequence encodes CASRTWTGINEKLFF.

The chain combines TRBV2 with TRBJ2-6; perhaps TRBD2 as D (5 bases). This CDR3 is built from 16 residues. The V end lost 1 base, the J end lost 1 base, and 8 bases lay between the germline ends. Looked up from germline, CDR1 is SNHLY and CDR2 is FYNNEI. The CDR3 loop is CASSEGSGSGANVLTF. The DNA of the CDR3 is TGTGCCAGCAGTGAAGGTTCGGGGTCTGGGGCCAACGTCCTGACTTTC.

This chain links TRBV7-9 with TRBJ1-5; 7 nucleotides align to TRBD1. V trimming: 4 bases; J trimming: 4 bases; junction bases outside the gene matches: 4. The CDR3 has 14 amino acids. CDR1 and CDR2 (germline): SEHNR, FQNEAQ (reference sequence). CDR3 region: CASSSWDRNQPQHF. CDR3 in DNA: TGTGCCAGCAGCTCCTGGGACAGAAATCAGCCCCAGCATTTT.

The chain has TRBV10-3 and TRBJ1-2; D remains unclear. CDR3 length: 15 amino acids. Germline V gene sequence: CDR1 ENHRY, CDR2 SYGVKD. Trimming removed 8 bases at V and 4 bases at J, with 20 bases between. The CDR3 is CAIRRFGETFYGYTF. The CDR3 bases are TGTGCCATCCGGAGATTTGGAGAGACTTTCTATGGCTACACCTTC.

The chain couples TRBV7-3 to TRBJ1-2; weak D call: TRBD1 (6 bases). The CDR3 contains 16 residues. V was pared by 5 bases and J by 6 bases, with 22 bases between. Looked up from germline, CDR1 is SGHTA and CDR2 is FQGTGA. CDR3 bases: TGTGCCAGCAGCCCACGAGGACAGCTAACAGAACATGGCTACACCTTC. The encoded protein is CASSPRGQLTEHGYTF.

The genes are TRBV28 and TRBJ1-6, with TRBD1 matching over 9 bases. The V and J ends lost 8 bases and 11 bases, in that order; junction bases with no gene match: 13. The germline V gene encodes CDR1 MDHEN and CDR2 SYDVKM. This CDR3 is built from 15 residues. CDR3 nucleotide sequence: TGTGCCAGCCTAACCAGGGGGACAGGGTTCCCACCCCTCCACTTT. Translating it yields CASLTRGTGFPPLHF.

The chain joins TRBV6-5 to TRBJ1-2, with D uncertain. The CDR3 is 13 amino acids. Trimming stripped 11 bases from V and 0 bases from J, with 13 bases between. Germline CDR1 MNHEY, CDR2 SVGAGI. This chain's CDR3 is CAYRSVANYGYTF. In DNA, the CDR3 is TGTGCCTACCGATCTGTAGCTAACTATGGCTACACCTTC.

The CDR3 spells CASSSVDRIGNTIYF. The CDR3 DNA follows: TGTGCCAGCAGCTCCGTCGACAGGATTGGAAACACCATATATTTT. V is TRBV28 and J is TRBJ1-3, with D tentatively TRBD1 (6 bases). Germline lookup yields CDR1 MDHEN and CDR2 SYDVKM. The CDR3 has 15 amino acids. The V and J ends lost 6 bases and 3 bases respectively, with 15 bases between them.

V and J are TRBV6-5 and TRBJ1-4; no clear D. Trimming removed 5 bases from V and 0 bases from J, with 7 bases in between. Germline CDR1 reads MNHEY; CDR2 reads SVGAGI. The CDR3 consists of 14 residues. CDR3 in amino acids: CASSPIATNEKLFF. The CDR3 nucleotides read TGTGCCAGCAGTCCTATTGCAACTAATGAAAAACTGTTTTTT.

This clone was picked up a small number of times. The gene calls are TRBV7-9 and TRBJ1-2; no clear D gene. Germline CDR1 and CDR2: SEHNR and FQNEAQ (reference sequence). The germline V and J ends were trimmed by 6 bases and 4 bases, with 15 bases remaining between them. This CDR3 is 14 amino acids long. DNA of the CDR3: TGTGCCAGCAGAAGTGAGAGGAGGGCCTATGGCTACACCTTC. Its protein is CASRSERRAYGYTF.

The rearrangement links TRBV6-5 to TRBJ2-5; D perhaps matches TRBD1 (6 bases). TRBJ2-7 explains the end of the DNA better; the J call may be wrong. The CDR3 covers 15 residues. Germline CDR1 MNHEY, CDR2 SVGAGI. The CDR3 region has the DNA TGTGCCAGCACCAGGACAGCGACTACTGCCTACGAGCAGTACTTC. Translating it yields CASTRTATTAYEQYF.

The sample holds one count of this clone. The genes are TRBV6-5 and TRBJ1-2, with TRBD1 matching 7 bases. With V trimmed by 4 bases and J by 2 bases, 4 bases remained unmatched. Germline-derived CDR1 and CDR2 are MNHEY and SVGAGI. The CDR3 contains 14 residues. DNA for the CDR3: TGTGCCAGCAGTTTCGCGGGACAGAACTATGGCTACACCTTC. Translation: CASSFAGQNYGYTF.

The chain joins TRBV29-1 to TRBJ1-1; a weak D match, TRBD1 (5 bases). The CDR3 contains 13 residues. With 0 bases removed from V and 5 bases from J, the gap between germline ends came to 10 bases. Germline V gives CDR1 SQVTM, CDR2 ANQGSEA. The CDR3 nucleotides are TGCAGCGTTGAAGATCCGGGGGGGACTGAAGCTTTCTTT. Translating it yields CSVEDPGGTEAFF.

The chain links TRBV10-1 to TRBJ2-7; TRBD2 aligns across 10 bases. J lost 4 bases, V lost 3 bases, and 9 bases had no gene match. The CDR3 covers 16 residues. CDR1 and CDR2 (germline): WNHNN, SYGVQD (reference sequence). As DNA, the CDR3 is TGCGCCAGCAGTGATCTTCCAGCGGGGGGGCCGTACGAGCAGTACGTC. It translates to CASSDLPAGGPYEQYV.

This chain links TRBV2 with TRBJ1-1, with a weak D call TRBD1 (6 bases). The CDR3 has 14 amino acids. The V end was cut by 8 bases, the J end by 0 bases, with 13 bases between. Per the germline V gene, CDR1 is SNHLY and CDR2 is FYNNEI. CDR3 bases: TGTGCCAGCGGGCGGGGGCCCCTGAACACTGAAGCTTTCTTT. It codes for CASGRGPLNTEAFF.

The chain carries TRBV9 and TRBJ1-2; no reliable D call. This CDR3 spans 18 amino acids. V shed 3 bases and J shed 0 bases, with 21 bases lying between them. CDR1 SGDLS and CDR2 YYNGEE come from the germline V gene. The CDR3 protein is CASSAPVKGLGANYGYTF. The DNA of the CDR3 is TGTGCCAGCAGCGCCCCCGTGAAAGGGCTGGGAGCTAACTATGGCTACACCTTC.

The chain employs TRBV19 and TRBJ2-7; 9 nucleotides align to TRBD2. After removal of 1 base from V and 9 bases from J, the junction contained 10 bases not matched to a gene. In germline, CDR1 is LNHDA, CDR2 SQIVND (reference sequence). This CDR3 spans 15 amino acids. In DNA, the CDR3 is TGTGCCAGTAGTATAGTACTAGCGGGTGACCACGCGCAGTACTTC. Its protein is CASSIVLAGDHAQYF.

V gene TRBV19 combines with J gene TRBJ1-5; possible D gene TRBD1, 6 bases. The CDR3 consists of 15 residues. The V and J ends lost 2 bases and 7 bases respectively, with 15 bases between them. CDR1 is LNHDA, CDR2 SQIVND, per germline (reference sequence). CDR3 nucleotides: TGTGCCAGTAGTATACAGGGGAGCCCTGGGCAGCCCCAGCATTTT. Amino acids: CASSIQGSPGQPQHF.

The V call is TRBV7-3, the J call TRBJ1-2, with D unresolved. V lost 7 bases to trimming and J lost 2 bases, with 14 bases between them. Germline CDR1 is SGHTA and CDR2 is FQGTGA. The CDR3 is made up of 14 amino acids. The CDR3 DNA reads TGTGCCAGCACCTATCCAGACATGAACTATGGCTACACCTTC. It translates to CASTYPDMNYGYTF.

The V and J genes are TRBV5-1 and TRBJ1-1; 7 bases match TRBD1. V was pared by 0 bases and J by 4 bases, with 6 bases of the junction left unmatched. Germline V CDR1 and CDR2: SGHRS, YFSETQ. The CDR3 consists of 15 residues. CDR3 in DNA: TGCGCCAGCAGCTTGGGTGCCCAGGGGGGCACTGAAGCTTTCTTT. Protein sequence: CASSLGAQGGTEAFF.